This T cell receptor beta chain was documented in a study of shared clonotypes between healthy human individuals. This table comes from immunoSEQ multiplex PCR, and its TCRdb copy is limited to in-frame clones, with some not included. Among fewer than 1 million clones listed, 96% were seen once. Germline CDR1 reads SEHNR; CDR2 reads FQNEAQ (reference sequence). Trimming at V came to 4 bases and at J to 2 bases, leaving 3 bases not matched to a gene. This CDR3 spans 15 amino acids. CD45RO-negative, CCR7-selected cells formed the naive CD8 fraction, which excluded terminally differentiated effector memory CD45RA+ cells.

Input material: naive CD8+ T cells sorted from blood. This sequence joins TRBV7-9 and TRBJ2-3, with 10 bases lining up with TRBD2. This TCR was recovered from a man aged 30 to 45 in good health. DNA for the CDR3: TGTGCCAGCAGCTGGACTAGCGGATTCACAGATACGCAGTATTTT. Protein sequence: CASSWTSGFTDTQYF.